This T cell receptor beta chain was recovered during a study of identical twins. This CDR3 spans 16 amino acids. Germline V gene data show CDR1 as MNHEY and CDR2 as SVGEGT. V trimming: 0 bases; J trimming: 6 bases; junction bases outside the gene matches: 6. Study results and limitations: For cord blood, abundant beta clonotypes had fewer insertions, unlike memory repertoires, which showed none. The analysis was cross-sectional rather than longitudinal within donors.

This clonotype was counted ten times or more. Its antigen is unknown. cDNA carried unique molecular identifiers, and a universal primer site was added by template switching. TCRdb reprocessed the 5' RACE reads with MiXCR, giving one entry per CDR3 protein. Of fewer than 650,000 distinct CDR3 sequences listed, around 9.6% are singletons. The same specimen was also included in a second study, on yellow fever vaccine responses in identical twins. That study adds: A vaccine T cell response that seemed partly convergent and partly personalized was reported in twins.

The source of this sequence is a young woman in good health. The J gene is TRBJ2-1, the V gene TRBV6-2 or TRBV6-3; the match to TRBD2 covers 9 bases. The sample taken for sequencing was PBMCs. DNA of the CDR3: TGTGCCAGCAGTTACTCCGCGCTAGCGGGACTCAATGAGCAGTTCTTC. Its translation: CASSYSALAGLNEQFF.